This T cell receptor (beta chain) was profiled in a study of regulatory T cells in long-lasting Graves disease. The time point is: newly diagnosed GD, antithyroid drugs for less than 3 months. RNA isolated from PBMCs was used to make the TCR library. General study results and limits: Persistent disease favored TRBV28, TRBJ1-2 and TRBJ2-5.

This clonotype was seen many times. Its antigen remains unidentified. Both iRepertoire HTBI primers and Arm-PCR of CDR3 regions were used to build the TCR beta libraries. TCRdb analysed the multiplex PCR reads with MiXCR anew, one entry per CDR3 protein. The sample shows about 540,000 distinct CDR3 sequences, 13% of them seen only once. Germline CDR1 is MNHNS and CDR2 is SASEGT. V was pared by 8 bases and J by 8 bases, with 24 bases between. CDR3 length equals 16 residues. This sample also belongs to another study, concerning T cells in Graves' hyperthyroidism and ophthalmopathy. This second report adds: The majority of expanded thyroid clonotypes above 0.001 also appeared in blood.

This receptor was obtained from a man under 40 with Graves disease. The rearrangement uses TRBV6-1 and TRBJ1-4, with D possibly matching TRBD1 (5 bases). The sequenced sample was peripheral blood mononuclear cells (PBMCs), obtained at new diagnosis, from a patient treated with antithyroid drugs. The CDR3 sequence is CASRVIPGTRLEKLFF. The CDR3 DNA is TGTGCCAGCCGTGTGATCCCCGGGACGAGACTCGAAAAACTGTTTTTT.